This T cell receptor (beta chain) was recovered during a study of blood T cell repertoires in COVID-19. The repertoire was sequenced with immunoSEQ multiplex PCR; TCRdb's copy has only in-frame clones and lacks some. Counted here are around 280,000 clones, about 90% occurring once; the ten biggest clones make up roughly 10%. CDR1 LGHNA and CDR2 YNFKEQ come from the germline V gene. The CDR3 spans 16 residues. With 3 bases clipped from V and 6 bases from J, the junction kept 11 bases outside the gene matches. Sequenced input: peripheral blood. The chain couples TRBV4-2 to TRBJ1-5; TRBD1 matches at 7 bases. The TCR sequence derives from a woman aged 25 to 39 with COVID-19, enrolled during active disease. The CDR3 coding sequence is TGTGCCAGCAGCCAGGACAGGACAAATGTGATTCAGCCCCAGCATTTT. It specifies CASSQDRTNVIQPQHF.